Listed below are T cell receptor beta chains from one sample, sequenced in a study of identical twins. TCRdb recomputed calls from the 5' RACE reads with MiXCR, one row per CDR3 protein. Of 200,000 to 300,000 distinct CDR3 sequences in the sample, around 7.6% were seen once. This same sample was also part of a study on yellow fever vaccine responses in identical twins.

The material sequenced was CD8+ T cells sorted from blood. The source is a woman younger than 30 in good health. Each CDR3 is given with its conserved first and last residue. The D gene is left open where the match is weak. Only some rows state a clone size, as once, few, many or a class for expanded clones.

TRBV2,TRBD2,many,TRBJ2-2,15,TGTGCCAGCAATCCTGGGAGGGTGGTCCCCGGGGAGCTGTTTTTT,CASNPGRVVPGELFF
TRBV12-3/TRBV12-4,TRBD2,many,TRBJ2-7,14,TGTGCCAGCACCCTTTCGGGAGGGCTCTACGAGCAGTACTTC,CASTLSGGLYEQYF
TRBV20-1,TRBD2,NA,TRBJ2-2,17,TGCAGTGCTAGAGATCTGGCGGGAGCATATGACACCGGGGAGCTGTTTTTT,CSARDLAGAYDTGELFF
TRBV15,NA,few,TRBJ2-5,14,TGTGCCACCAGCGGAGGGGTCGGGAGTGAGACCCAGTACTTC,CATSGGVGSETQYF
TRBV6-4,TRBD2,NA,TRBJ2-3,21,TGTGCCACCGACGGGTATTCGGCTAGCGGGAGACACCGTTCTAGCACAGATACGCAGTATTTT,CATDGYSASGRHRSSTDTQYF
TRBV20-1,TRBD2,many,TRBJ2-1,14,TGCAGTGCTTCGACTAGCGGGGAATACAATGAGCAGTTCTTC,CSASTSGEYNEQFF
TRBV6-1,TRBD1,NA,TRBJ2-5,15,TGTGCCAGCAGTGAGGTACAGGGGACCCAAGAGACCCAGTACTTC,CASSEVQGTQETQYF
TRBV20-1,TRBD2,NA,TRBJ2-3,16,TGCAGTGCTAGAGATGAGGCGGGGGACCGCACAGATACGCAGTATTTT,CSARDEAGDRTDTQYF
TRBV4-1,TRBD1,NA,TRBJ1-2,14,TGCGCCAGCAGCCACATCAGGGGGGACTATGGCTACACCTTC,CASSHIRGDYGYTF
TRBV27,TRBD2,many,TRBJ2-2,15,TGTGCCAGCAGTTATAGCGGGGGCCCGACCGGGGAGCTGTTTTTT,CASSYSGGPTGELFF
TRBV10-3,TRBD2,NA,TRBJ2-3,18,TGTGCCATCAGTGAGTCGCCGGTGGCGGGGGGCAGCCCAGATACGCAGTATTTT,CAISESPVAGGSPDTQYF
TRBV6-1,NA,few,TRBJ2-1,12,TGTGCCAGCAGTCCAACCGGTTGGGAGCAGTTCTTC,CASSPTGWEQFF
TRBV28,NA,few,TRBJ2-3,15,TGTGCCAGCAGTCTCGGGTATCGGAGCACAGATACGCAGTATTTT,CASSLGYRSTDTQYF
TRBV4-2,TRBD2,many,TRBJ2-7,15,TGTGCCAGCAGCCGACCGGGACTAAGCTCCTACGAGCAGTACTTC,CASSRPGLSSYEQYF
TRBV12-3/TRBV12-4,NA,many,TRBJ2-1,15,TGTGCCAGCAGCTACCCTCGGGACTGGGCCGGTGAGCAGTTCTTC,CASSYPRDWAGEQFF
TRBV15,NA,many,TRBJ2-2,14,TGTGCCACCAGGGTTAGGGAGAACACCGGGGAGCTGTTTTTT,CATRVRENTGELFF
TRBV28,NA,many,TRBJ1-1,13,TGTGCCAGCAGTTTATCTGGACAGTCTGAAGCTTTCTTT,CASSLSGQSEAFF
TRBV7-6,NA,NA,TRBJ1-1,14,TGTGCCAGCAGCTTGGGGGCGGTGAACACTGAAGCTTTCTTT,CASSLGAVNTEAFF
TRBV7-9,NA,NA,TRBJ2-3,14,TGTGCCAGCAGCACAGAGGGGAGCACAGATACGCAGTATTTT,CASSTEGSTDTQYF
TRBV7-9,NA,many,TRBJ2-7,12,TGTGCCAGCAGCAAAGATACCCCCGAGCAGTACTTC,CASSKDTPEQYF
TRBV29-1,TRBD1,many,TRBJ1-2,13,TGCAGCGTATACAGGGGGGTAGACTATGGCTACACCTTC,CSVYRGVDYGYTF
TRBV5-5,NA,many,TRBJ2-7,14,TGTGCCAGCAGCTTCAGGGATCCCAACCACGAGCAGTACTTC,CASSFRDPNHEQYF
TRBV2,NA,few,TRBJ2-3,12,TGTGCCAGCGACCAGTACACAGATACGCAGTATTTT,CASDQYTDTQYF
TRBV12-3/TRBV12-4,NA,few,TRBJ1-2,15,TGTGCCAGCAGCCCGGCGCAGGGGTTCGCCTATGGCTACACCTTC,CASSPAQGFAYGYTF
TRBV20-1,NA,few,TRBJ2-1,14,TGCAGTGCTAGAGATTTAGGGAGCTACAATGAGCAGTTCTTC,CSARDLGSYNEQFF
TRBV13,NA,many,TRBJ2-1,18,TGTGCCAGCAGCATAGCCGATGGGTGGGGGAACTCCTACAATGAGCAGTTCTTC,CASSIADGWGNSYNEQFF
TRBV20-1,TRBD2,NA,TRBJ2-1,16,TGCAGTGCTCACGGACTAGCGGGAGGACTCTACAATGAGCAGTTCTTC,CSAHGLAGGLYNEQFF
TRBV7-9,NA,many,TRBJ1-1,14,TGTGCCAGCAGCCCGCCGGATCCGAACACTGAAGCTTTCTTT,CASSPPDPNTEAFF